What follows describes a single T cell receptor (beta chain). Its antigen is not known. TCRdb keeps only in-frame clones here, not all; method: immunoSEQ multiplex PCR. The sample carries around 150,000 clones, about 90% recorded once. This specimen comes from a study of T cell responses to AZD1222 COVID-19 vaccine. Findings of the study overall: Repertoire samples came only from after the peak T cell response. With dominance at 160-218 and 743-854, vaccine-associated CD4 TCRs spanned spike.

This CDR3 is 13 amino acids long. Germline V gives CDR1 SQVTM, CDR2 ANQGSEA. V gave up 2 bases and J gave up 3 bases, with 11 bases separating them. The starting material was peripheral blood, obtained on day 0 of MenACWY control vaccination. The TCR comes from an adult in good health. J is TRBJ2-7 and V is TRBV29-1; tentative D call: TRBD2 (6 bases). The CDR3 sequence: CSVELGGGYEQYF. The CDR3 DNA follows: TGCAGCGTTGAACTGGGGGGAGGCTACGAGCAGTACTTC.